The subject of this entry is one T cell receptor (beta chain). Its antigen is currently unknown. The CDR3 runs 15 residues. From germline, CDR1 is SGHRS and CDR2 YFSETQ. V was clipped by 2 bases and J by 5 bases; unmatched bases: 7. These data come from a study of OX40 agonist ivuxolimab in advanced cancers. Overall study: Patients in the trial were receiving intravenous ivuxolimab every 2 weeks, at doses of 0.01 to 10 mg/kg. Cohort: approximately 83% men, mean age 60, aged roughly 23 to 79.

General study results and limits: Expanded clones tended on average to be more numerous among CD8+ T cells than CD4+. Clonal expansion from baseline to week 6 occurred in both CD4+ and CD8+ T cells.

The method was immunoSEQ multiplex PCR; TCRdb's version includes in-frame clones alone and lacks a portion of them. In the table there are 60,000 to 85,000 clones, roughly 90% of which are singletons. The starting material was CD4+ or CD8+ T cells sorted from blood, obtained in a trial of the OX40 agonist ivuxolimab. V is TRBV5-1 and J is TRBJ2-5; 9 bases line up with TRBD1. The sequence came from an adult with an advanced solid tumor such as melanoma, head and neck, liver or kidney cancer. In DNA form, the CDR3 reads TGCGCCAGCAGCTTACAGGGGGCTGGTGTGGAGACCCAGTACTTC. As protein: CASSLQGAGVETQYF.